The rows below give T cell receptor beta chains drawn from one sample of a study of blood T cell repertoires in COVID-19. Profiled with immunoSEQ multiplex PCR; TCRdb holds only in-frame clones, not every one. The repertoire holds approximately 230,000 clones, with just under 85% as singletons. Sample: peripheral blood. These receptors originate from an elderly man with acute or convalescent COVID-19. Both conserved end residues are part of each CDR3. Fields, in order: V gene, D gene, J gene, CDR3 protein, CDR3 DNA. D genes are given only for firm matches.

V gene: TRBV28
D gene: TRBD1
J gene: TRBJ1-2
CDR3 protein: CASSLHPTGDYGYTF
CDR3 DNA: TGTGCCAGCAGTTTGCATCCGACAGGGGACTATGGCTACACCTTC

V gene: TRBV30
D gene: TRBD1
J gene: TRBJ1-1
CDR3 protein: CAWSVVTGGTEAFF
CDR3 DNA: TGTGCCTGGAGTGTAGTGACAGGGGGCACTGAAGCTTTCTTT

V gene: TRBV18
D gene: NA
J gene: TRBJ2-7
CDR3 protein: CASSPDSYEQYF
CDR3 DNA: TGTGCCAGCTCACCCGACAGCTACGAGCAGTACTTC

V gene: TRBV10-1
D gene: TRBD2
J gene: TRBJ2-3
CDR3 protein: CASKRGGLSDTQYF
CDR3 DNA: TGCGCCAGCAAGCGGGGGGGACTGTCCGATACGCAGTATTTT

V gene: TRBV6-5
D gene: NA
J gene: TRBJ2-3
CDR3 protein: CASSYAGMRADTQYF
CDR3 DNA: TGTGCCAGCAGTTACGCGGGTATGAGGGCAGATACGCAGTATTTT

V gene: TRBV18
D gene: NA
J gene: TRBJ1-6
CDR3 protein: CASSPQGNNSPLHF
CDR3 DNA: TGTGCCAGCTCACCTCAGGGTAATAATTCACCCCTCCACTTT

V gene: TRBV19
D gene: NA
J gene: TRBJ2-1
CDR3 protein: CASKGRDRLLGDEQFF
CDR3 DNA: TGTGCCAGTAAGGGGCGGGATCGACTCCTGGGCGATGAGCAGTTCTTC

V gene: TRBV12-3/TRBV12-4
D gene: NA
J gene: TRBJ2-5
CDR3 protein: CASGRVSGETQYF
CDR3 DNA: TGTGCCAGCGGCAGGGTTAGCGGAGAGACCCAGTACTTC

V gene: TRBV19
D gene: NA
J gene: TRBJ2-5
CDR3 protein: CASSTTGQETQYF
CDR3 DNA: TGTGCCAGTAGCACTACAGGGCAAGAGACCCAGTACTTC

V gene: TRBV6-5
D gene: TRBD1
J gene: TRBJ2-1
CDR3 protein: CASSYSRTGAGNEQFF
CDR3 DNA: TGTGCCAGCAGTTACTCGCGGACAGGGGCGGGGAATGAGCAGTTCTTC

V gene: TRBV19
D gene: TRBD1
J gene: TRBJ1-1
CDR3 protein: CASSMDRITEAFF
CDR3 DNA: TGTGCCAGTAGTATGGACAGGATAACTGAAGCTTTCTTT

V gene: TRBV6-5
D gene: NA
J gene: TRBJ2-7
CDR3 protein: CASSYRGRYYEQYF
CDR3 DNA: TGTGCCAGCAGTTACAGGGGTCGATACTACGAGCAGTACTTC

V gene: TRBV28
D gene: TRBD1
J gene: TRBJ1-4
CDR3 protein: CASSLWGDSSNEKLFF
CDR3 DNA: TGTGCCAGCAGTTTATGGGGGGACAGTAGTAATGAAAAACTGTTTTTT

V gene: TRBV5-1
D gene: TRBD1
J gene: TRBJ2-7
CDR3 protein: CASSLGLWDRSYEQYF
CDR3 DNA: TGCGCCAGCAGCTTGGGATTATGGGACAGAAGCTACGAGCAGTACTTC

V gene: TRBV5-4
D gene: TRBD1
J gene: TRBJ1-2
CDR3 protein: CASSYAGTGGNYGYTF
CDR3 DNA: TGTGCCAGCAGCTATGCCGGGACAGGGGGGAACTATGGCTACACCTTC

V gene: TRBV28
D gene: TRBD2
J gene: TRBJ2-1
CDR3 protein: CASSFSPSGYNEQFF
CDR3 DNA: TGTGCCAGCAGTTTCTCGCCTAGCGGATACAATGAGCAGTTCTTC

V gene: TRBV2
D gene: NA
J gene: TRBJ1-5
CDR3 protein: CASRKTPEGNQPQHF
CDR3 DNA: TGTGCCAGCAGGAAGACCCCGGAGGGCAATCAGCCCCAGCATTTT

V gene: TRBV5-1
D gene: TRBD1
J gene: TRBJ1-4
CDR3 protein: CASSPGQGAGKLFF
CDR3 DNA: TGCGCCAGCAGCCCGGGACAGGGGGCAGGAAAACTGTTTTTT

V gene: TRBV5-1
D gene: TRBD2
J gene: TRBJ2-2
CDR3 protein: CASSYTGTSTGELFF
CDR3 DNA: TGCGCCAGCAGTTATACCGGGACTAGCACCGGGGAGCTGTTTTTT

V gene: TRBV19
D gene: NA
J gene: TRBJ2-2
CDR3 protein: CASSGGRNTGELFF
CDR3 DNA: TGTGCCAGTAGTGGAGGGAGGAACACCGGGGAGCTGTTTTTT

V gene: TRBV27
D gene: TRBD1
J gene: TRBJ2-2
CDR3 protein: CASSLFGQGYTGELFF
CDR3 DNA: TGTGCCAGCAGTTTATTCGGACAGGGATACACCGGGGAGCTGTTTTTT

V gene: TRBV30
D gene: NA
J gene: TRBJ1-4
CDR3 protein: CAWGLGTANEKLFF
CDR3 DNA: TGTGCCTGGGGACTGGGTACAGCTAATGAAAAACTGTTTTTT